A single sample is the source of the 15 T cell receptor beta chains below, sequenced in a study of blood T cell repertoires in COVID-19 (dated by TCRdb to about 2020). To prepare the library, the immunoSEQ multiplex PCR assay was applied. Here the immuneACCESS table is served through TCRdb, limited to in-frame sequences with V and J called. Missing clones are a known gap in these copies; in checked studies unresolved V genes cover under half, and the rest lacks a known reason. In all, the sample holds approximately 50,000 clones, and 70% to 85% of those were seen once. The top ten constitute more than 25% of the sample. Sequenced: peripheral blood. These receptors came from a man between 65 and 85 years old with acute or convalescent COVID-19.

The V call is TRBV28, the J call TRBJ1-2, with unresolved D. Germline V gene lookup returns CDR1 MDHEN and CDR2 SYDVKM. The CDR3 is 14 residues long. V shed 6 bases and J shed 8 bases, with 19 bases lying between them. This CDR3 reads CASSNRRASGGYTF. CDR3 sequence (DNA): TGTGCCAGCAGCAACAGACGGGCTTCGGGGGGCTACACCTTC.

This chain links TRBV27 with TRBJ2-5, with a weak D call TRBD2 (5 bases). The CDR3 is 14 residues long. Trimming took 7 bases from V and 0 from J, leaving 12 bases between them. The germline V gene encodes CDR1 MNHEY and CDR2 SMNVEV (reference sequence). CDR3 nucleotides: TGTGCCAGCATCCCCGAGGGATACCAAGAGACCCAGTACTTC. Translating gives CASIPEGYQETQYF.

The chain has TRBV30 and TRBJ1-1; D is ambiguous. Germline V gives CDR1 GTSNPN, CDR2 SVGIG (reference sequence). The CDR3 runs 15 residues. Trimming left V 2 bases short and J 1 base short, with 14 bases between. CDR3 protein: CAWSPSRSGNTEAFF. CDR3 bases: TGTGCCTGGAGTCCGAGCAGATCGGGGAACACTGAAGCTTTCTTT.

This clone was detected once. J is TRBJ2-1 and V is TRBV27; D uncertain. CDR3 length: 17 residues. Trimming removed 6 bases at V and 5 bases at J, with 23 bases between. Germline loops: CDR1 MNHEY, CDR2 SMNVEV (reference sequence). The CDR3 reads CASSLTSVSRSHNEQFF. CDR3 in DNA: TGTGCCAGCAGCTTAACCAGCGTCTCGAGATCTCACAATGAGCAGTTCTTC.

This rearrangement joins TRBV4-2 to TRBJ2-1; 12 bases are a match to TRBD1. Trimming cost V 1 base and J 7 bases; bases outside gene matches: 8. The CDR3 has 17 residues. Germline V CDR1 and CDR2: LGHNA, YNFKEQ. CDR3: CASSQAVGQGASNEQFF. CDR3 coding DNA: TGTGCCAGCAGCCAAGCGGTGGGACAGGGGGCGTCTAATGAGCAGTTCTTC.

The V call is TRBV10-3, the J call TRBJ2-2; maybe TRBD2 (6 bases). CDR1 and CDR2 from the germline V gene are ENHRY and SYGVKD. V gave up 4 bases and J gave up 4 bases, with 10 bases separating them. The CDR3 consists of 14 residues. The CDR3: CAISVGGLTGELFF. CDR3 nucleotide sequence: TGTGCCATCAGTGTCGGGGGACTCACCGGGGAGCTGTTTTTT.

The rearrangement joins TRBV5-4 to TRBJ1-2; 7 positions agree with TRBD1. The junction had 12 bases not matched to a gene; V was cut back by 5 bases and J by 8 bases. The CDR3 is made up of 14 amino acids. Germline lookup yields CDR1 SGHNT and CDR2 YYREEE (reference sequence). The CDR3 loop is CASRPRTGLGGYTF. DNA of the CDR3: TGTGCCAGCAGACCCAGGACAGGCTTGGGAGGCTACACCTTC.

The CDR3 region is CASSTGLAGNTGELFF. The CDR3 DNA reads as TGTGCCAGCAGCACCGGACTAGCGGGAAACACCGGGGAGCTGTTTTTT. This sequence joins TRBV5-4 and TRBJ2-2, with TRBD2 identical over 12 bases. V lost 4 bases to trimming and J lost 2 bases; unmatched junction nucleotides: 3. The CDR3 runs 16 residues. Germline V gene data show CDR1 as SGHNT and CDR2 as YYREEE (reference sequence).

The CDR3, as DNA: TGTGCCAGCAGTGTCACCGGGACAGTATCCAGGGGCTACACCTTC. Its translation is CASSVTGTVSRGYTF. This sequence joins TRBV25-1 and TRBJ1-2; 7 nucleotides agree with TRBD1. The V gene's germline CDR1 is MGHDK and CDR2 SYGVNS. The J segment lost 8 bases and the V segment lost 4 bases, leaving 13 bases of the junction unmatched. The CDR3 contains 15 residues.

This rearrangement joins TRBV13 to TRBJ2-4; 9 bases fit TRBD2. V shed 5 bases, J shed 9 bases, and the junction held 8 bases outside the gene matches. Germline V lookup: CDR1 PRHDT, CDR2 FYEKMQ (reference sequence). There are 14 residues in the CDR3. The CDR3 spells CASSPIAGASIQYF. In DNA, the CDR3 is TGTGCCAGCAGCCCCATAGCGGGAGCGAGCATTCAGTACTTC.

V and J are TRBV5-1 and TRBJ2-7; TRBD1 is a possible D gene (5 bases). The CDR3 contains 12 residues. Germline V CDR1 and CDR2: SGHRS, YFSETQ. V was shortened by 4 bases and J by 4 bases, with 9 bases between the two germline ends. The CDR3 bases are TGCGCCAGCAGCATAGACAGTTACGAGCAGTACTTC. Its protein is CASSIDSYEQYF. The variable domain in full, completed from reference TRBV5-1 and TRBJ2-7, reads KAGVTQTPRYLIKTRGQQVTLSCSPISGHRSVSWYQQTPGQGLQFLFEYFSETQRNKGNFPGRFSGRQFSNSRSEMNVSTLELGDSALYLCASSIDSYEQYFGPGTRLTVT.

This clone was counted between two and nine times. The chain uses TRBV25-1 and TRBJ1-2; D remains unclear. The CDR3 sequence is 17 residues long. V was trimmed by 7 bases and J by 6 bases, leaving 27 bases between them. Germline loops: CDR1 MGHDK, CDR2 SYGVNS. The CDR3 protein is CASTPPGEVSSPDGYTF. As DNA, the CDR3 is TGTGCCAGCACCCCCCCCGGGGAAGTTTCCTCCCCCGATGGCTACACCTTC.

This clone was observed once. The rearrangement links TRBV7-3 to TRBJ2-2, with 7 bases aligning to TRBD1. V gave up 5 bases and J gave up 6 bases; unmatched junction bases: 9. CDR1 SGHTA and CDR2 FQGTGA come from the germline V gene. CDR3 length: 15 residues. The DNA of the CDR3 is TGTGCCAGCAGCGACCGACAGGGTGACGCCGGGGAGCTGTTTTTT. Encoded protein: CASSDRQGDAGELFF.

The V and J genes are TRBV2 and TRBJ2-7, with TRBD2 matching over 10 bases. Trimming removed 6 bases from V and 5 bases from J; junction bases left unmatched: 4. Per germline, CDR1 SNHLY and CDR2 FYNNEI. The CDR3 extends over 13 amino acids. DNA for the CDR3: TGTGCCAGCAGACTAGCGGGAAGCGACGAGCAGTACTTC. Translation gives CASRLAGSDEQYF.

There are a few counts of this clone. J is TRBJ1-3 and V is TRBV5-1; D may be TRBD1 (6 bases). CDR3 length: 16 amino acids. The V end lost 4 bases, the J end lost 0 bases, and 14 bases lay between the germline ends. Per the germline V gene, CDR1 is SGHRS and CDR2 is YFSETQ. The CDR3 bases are TGCGCCAGCAGCCCCACGCAGGGGTACTCTGGAAACACCATATATTTT. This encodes CASSPTQGYSGNTIYF. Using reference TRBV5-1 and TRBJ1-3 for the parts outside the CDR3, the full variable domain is KAGVTQTPRYLIKTRGQQVTLSCSPISGHRSVSWYQQTPGQGLQFLFEYFSETQRNKGNFPGRFSGRQFSNSRSEMNVSTLELGDSALYLCASSPTQGYSGNTIYFGEGSWLTVV.